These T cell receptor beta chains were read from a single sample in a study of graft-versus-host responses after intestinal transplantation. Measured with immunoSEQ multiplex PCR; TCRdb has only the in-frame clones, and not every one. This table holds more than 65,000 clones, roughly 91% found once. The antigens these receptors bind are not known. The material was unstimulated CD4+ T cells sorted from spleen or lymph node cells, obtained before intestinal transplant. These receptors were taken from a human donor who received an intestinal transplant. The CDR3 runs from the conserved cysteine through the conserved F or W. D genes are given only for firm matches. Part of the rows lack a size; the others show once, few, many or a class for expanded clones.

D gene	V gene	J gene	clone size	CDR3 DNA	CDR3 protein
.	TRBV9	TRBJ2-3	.	TGTGCCAGCAGCGTACCGGTCGGGGGCACAGATACGCAGTATTTT	CASSVPVGGTDTQYF
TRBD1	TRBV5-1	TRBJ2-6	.	TGCGCCAGCAGCTTGGCGGGACAGGTGATTTTTAGCTCTGGGGCCAACGTCCTGACTTTC	CASSLAGQVIFSSGANVLTF
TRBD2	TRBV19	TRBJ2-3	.	TGTGCCAGTAGTACTCTAGCGGGAGCCGGCACAGATACGCAGTATTTT	CASSTLAGAGTDTQYF
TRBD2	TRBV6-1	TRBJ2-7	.	TGTGCCAGCAGTGAAGGACTAGCGGGAGGACCCTACGAGCAGTACTTC	CASSEGLAGGPYEQYF
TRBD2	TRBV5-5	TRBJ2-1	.	TGTGCCAGCAGCACAGTAGCGGGGGGGCGTGGAAATGAGCAGTTCTTC	CASSTVAGGRGNEQFF
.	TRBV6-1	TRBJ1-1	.	TGTGCCAGCAATCGTGTGAACACTGAAGCTTTCTTT	CASNRVNTEAFF
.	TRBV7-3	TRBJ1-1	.	TGTGCCAGCAGCTTTGAACAAAACACTGAAGCTTTCTTT	CASSFEQNTEAFF
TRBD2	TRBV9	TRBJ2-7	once	TGTGCCAGCAGCGTAGGGGTAGCGGGAGGCGAGCAGTACTTC	CASSVGVAGGEQYF
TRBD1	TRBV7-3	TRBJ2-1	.	TGTGCCAGCAGCCCCGATCGGGACAGGGCTTACAATGAGCAGTTCTTC	CASSPDRDRAYNEQFF
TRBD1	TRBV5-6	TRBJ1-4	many	TGTGCCAGCAGCCCGACAGGGGTGGGAACTAATGAAAAACTGTTTTTT	CASSPTGVGTNEKLFF
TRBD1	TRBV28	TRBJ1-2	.	TGTGCCAGCAGTCAGGGGGCGCCCGGCTACACCTTC	CASSQGAPGYTF
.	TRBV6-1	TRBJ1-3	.	TGTGCCAGCAGTCCCGCGGGGACCTCTGGAAACACCATATATTTT	CASSPAGTSGNTIYF
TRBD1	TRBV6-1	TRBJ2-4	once	TGTGCCAGCAGGCATACAGGGGGCTCGGAAAACATTCAGTACTTC	CASRHTGGSENIQYF
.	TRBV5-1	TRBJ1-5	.	TGCGCCAGCAGCTTGGGGGGGGGCGATCAGCCCCAGCATTTT	CASSLGGGDQPQHF
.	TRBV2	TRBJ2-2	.	TGTGCCAGCGCTGGGGGGGGCGCGGGGACCGGGGAGCTGTTTTTT	CASAGGGAGTGELFF
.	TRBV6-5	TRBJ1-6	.	TGTGCCAGCAGTTATCGTGGGGGCAGGGGTCGTTCACCCCTCCACTTT	CASSYRGGRGRSPLHF
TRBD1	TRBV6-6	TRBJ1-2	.	TGTGCCAGCAGCGACAGGGACGGCTGGGGCTACACCTTC	CASSDRDGWGYTF
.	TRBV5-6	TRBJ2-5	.	TGTGCCAGCAGCTTACCCCCCCGACTCCCTGAGAAAGCCACCCAGTACTTC	CASSLPPRLPEKATQYF
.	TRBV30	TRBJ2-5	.	TGTGCCTGGTCCGCTTGGGGGGTTCAAGAGACCCAGTACTTC	CAWSAWGVQETQYF
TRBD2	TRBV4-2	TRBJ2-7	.	TGTGCCAGCAGCCAAAGCCCTAGCGGGAGATCCTACGAGCAGTACTTC	CASSQSPSGRSYEQYF
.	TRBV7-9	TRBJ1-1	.	TGTGCCAGCAGCTTAGGGGCATTGGGTCAGAACACTGAAGCTTTCTTT	CASSLGALGQNTEAFF
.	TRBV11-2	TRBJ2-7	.	TGTGCCAGCAGCCTACAGGGTTGGGACAACTACGAGCAGTACTTC	CASSLQGWDNYEQYF
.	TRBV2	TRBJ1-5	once	TGTGCCAGCAGAGTCCAGAATAGCAATCAGCCCCAGCATTTT	CASRVQNSNQPQHF
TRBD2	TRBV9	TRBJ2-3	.	TGTGCCAGCAGCGTTATAGCGGGGGGGATGGGCACAGATACGCAGTATTTT	CASSVIAGGMGTDTQYF
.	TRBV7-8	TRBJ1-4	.	TGTGCCAGCAGCAGTGTTCACGAGAGGGAAAAACTGTTTTTT	CASSSVHEREKLFF
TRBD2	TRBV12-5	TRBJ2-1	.	TGTGCTAGTGGTTCAAGCGGGATAGCGGGTTACACCTACAATGAGCAGTTCTTC	CASGSSGIAGYTYNEQFF
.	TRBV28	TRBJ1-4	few	TGTGCCAGCAGTCGAGCAGGGGAGGGAAAACTGTTTTTT	CASSRAGEGKLFF
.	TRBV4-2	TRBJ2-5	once	TGTGCCAGCAGCCAAACATCTAGTCTAGAGACCCAGTACTTC	CASSQTSSLETQYF
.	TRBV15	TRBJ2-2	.	TGTGCCACCAGCAGAGATATGGGGGAGCTGTTTTTT	CATSRDMGELFF
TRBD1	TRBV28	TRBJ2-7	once	TGTGCCAGCAGTTACCCCGCCGGGACAGGAACCTCTCCCTACGAGCAGTACTTC	CASSYPAGTGTSPYEQYF
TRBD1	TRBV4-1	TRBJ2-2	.	TGCGCCAGCAGCCAAGAGGTGAGGGGGACAGCGAACACCGGGGAGCTGTTTTTT	CASSQEVRGTANTGELFF
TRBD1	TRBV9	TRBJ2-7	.	TGTGCCAGCAGCGCAGGGACAGGGCTGTTTTACGAGCAGTACTTC	CASSAGTGLFYEQYF
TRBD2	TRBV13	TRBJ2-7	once	TGTGCCAGCAGCTTCCGGACTAGCGGGAGGAGGAACGAGCAGTACTTC	CASSFRTSGRRNEQYF
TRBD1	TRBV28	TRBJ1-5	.	TGTGCCAGCCGGGACAGGACTCAGCCCCAGCATTTT	CASRDRTQPQHF
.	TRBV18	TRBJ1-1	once	TGTGCCAGCTCACCAGGGAATAGCGCCATGAACACTGAAGCTTTCTTT	CASSPGNSAMNTEAFF
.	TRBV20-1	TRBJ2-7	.	TGCAGTGCCCAGACCCTAGGTGAGCAGTACTTC	CSAQTLGEQYF
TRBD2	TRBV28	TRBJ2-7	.	TGTGCCAGCAGTGCGGCACTAGCGGGAGCCATTTACGAGCAGTACTTC	CASSAALAGAIYEQYF
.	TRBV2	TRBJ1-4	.	TGTGCCAGCATGGGACTCCCCGGGGAAAAACTGTTTTTT	CASMGLPGEKLFF
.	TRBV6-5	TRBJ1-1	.	TGTGCCAGCAGTCGGGGGACTGAAGCTTTCTTT	CASSRGTEAFF
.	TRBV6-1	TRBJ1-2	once	TGTGCCAGCAGCCCCGGACAGAACTATGGCTACACCTTC	CASSPGQNYGYTF
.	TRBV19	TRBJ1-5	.	TGTGCCAGTAAGAGGCAGGGTACCGCGGCGCAGCCCCAGCATTTT	CASKRQGTAAQPQHF
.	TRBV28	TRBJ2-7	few	TGTGCCAGCAGTCCTGGGACAACCTACGAGCAGTACTTC	CASSPGTTYEQYF
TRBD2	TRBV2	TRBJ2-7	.	TGTGCCAGCAGTCCCCAGCGGGGGGGCGCCTACGAGCAGTACTTC	CASSPQRGGAYEQYF
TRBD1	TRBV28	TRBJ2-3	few	TGTGCCAGCAGTCGGGACAGGAGGCACACAGATACGCAGTATTTT	CASSRDRRHTDTQYF
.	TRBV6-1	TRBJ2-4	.	TGTGCCAGCAGGGGAGGGGGCATTCAGTACTTC	CASRGGGIQYF
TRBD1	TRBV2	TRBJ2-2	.	TGTGCCAGCAGACCGGGACAGGGGGCGGGCGGGGAGCTGTTTTTT	CASRPGQGAGGELFF
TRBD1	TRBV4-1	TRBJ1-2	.	TGCGCCAGCAGCCTAAAACAGGGGGCGCGTTCACTCTATGGCTACACCTTC	CASSLKQGARSLYGYTF